A selection of T cell receptor beta chains follows, all from one sample in a study of cytomegalovirus exposure and HLA in healthy donors. Sequencing was performed with immunoSEQ multiplex PCR; in TCRdb, only in-frame clones are kept and a portion is missing. The sample gives fewer than 250,000 clones, about 80% of which show up once; 15% is in the top ten. The material sequenced was PBMCs. Receptors originate from a man aged 35-49 years in good health and CMV-seronegative. CDR3s include the opening cysteine and the closing phenylalanine or tryptophan. The D gene is left open where the match is weak. Expanded clones get a size class; other rows say once, few or many, or leave the size out.

TRBJ2-3	TRBV2	.	few	CASSQTFIADTQYF	TGTGCCAGCAGTCAAACTTTTATCGCAGATACGCAGTATTTT
TRBJ1-3	TRBV5-1	.	.	CASSPRPGDSGNTIYF	TGCGCCAGCAGCCCCCGGCCCGGAGACTCTGGAAACACCATATATTTT
TRBJ2-3	TRBV5-1	TRBD2	.	CASSFDGRAGDTQYF	TGCGCCAGCAGCTTTGACGGGAGGGCCGGAGATACGCAGTATTTT
TRBJ1-1	TRBV2	.	.	CASSDWQGRSEAFF	TGTGCCAGCAGTGACTGGCAGGGGAGATCTGAAGCTTTCTTT
TRBJ2-5	TRBV6-1	TRBD2	.	CASSARWTSGRGETQYF	TGTGCCAGCAGTGCAAGATGGACTAGCGGGAGAGGAGAGACCCAGTACTTC
TRBJ2-5	TRBV28	TRBD2	.	CASSRRSGRRETQYF	TGTGCCAGCAGTCGCCGCAGCGGGAGGCGGGAGACCCAGTACTTC
TRBJ2-3	TRBV27	.	.	CASRLSTDTQYF	TGTGCCAGCAGACTGAGCACAGATACGCAGTATTTT
TRBJ1-6	TRBV27	.	.	CASNAWDKTNSPLHF	TGTGCCAGCAACGCCTGGGACAAGACTAATTCACCCCTCCACTTT
TRBJ1-2	TRBV30	.	.	CAWRQEYGYTF	TGTGCCTGGAGACAGGAGTATGGCTACACCTTC
TRBJ1-3	TRBV9	.	.	CASSGPGGGNTIYF	TGTGCCAGCAGCGGCCCCGGGGGTGGAAACACCATATATTTT
TRBJ1-2	TRBV10-1	TRBD1	once	CASSLMRTGGDYTF	TGCGCCAGCAGTCTAATGCGGACAGGGGGAGACTACACCTTC
TRBJ2-5	TRBV10-3	.	.	CAISEGQGVQTQYF	TGTGCCATCAGTGAAGGTCAGGGCGTGCAGACCCAGTACTTC
TRBJ1-1	TRBV6-1	.	.	CASSEVESTEAFF	TGTGCCAGCAGTGAAGTTGAGTCCACTGAAGCTTTCTTT
TRBJ2-1	TRBV2	.	.	CASSELNYNEQFF	TGTGCCAGCAGTGAACTAAATTACAATGAGCAGTTCTTC
TRBJ1-2	TRBV5-4	.	.	CASSWGGGDYGYTF	TGTGCCAGCAGCTGGGGCGGGGGAGACTATGGCTACACCTTC
TRBJ2-7	TRBV7-2	.	.	CASSLDSFVYEQYF	TGTGCCAGCAGCTTGGACAGTTTTGTTTACGAGCAGTACTTC
TRBJ2-1	TRBV19	TRBD2	.	CASSIRGGAYNEQFF	TGTGCCAGTAGTATACGGGGGGGAGCCTACAATGAGCAGTTCTTC
TRBJ1-1	TRBV18	.	.	CASSLRQPTEAFF	TGTGCCAGCTCACTTCGACAGCCCACTGAAGCTTTCTTT
TRBJ1-6	TRBV10-3	.	.	CAISSVRESPLHF	TGTGCCATCAGTTCCGTTCGCGAGTCACCCCTCCACTTT
TRBJ2-1	TRBV5-6	TRBD1	.	CASTLGWDRAANEQFF	TGTGCCAGCACCCTCGGGTGGGACAGGGCGGCCAATGAGCAGTTCTTC
TRBJ2-1	TRBV19	.	.	CASTRGLLSSGREQFF	TGTGCCAGTACAAGGGGACTCTTATCTTCAGGGCGTGAGCAGTTCTTC
TRBJ1-2	TRBV28	.	many	CASSFAGPEYGYTF	TGTGCCAGCAGTTTCGCAGGGCCTGAGTATGGCTACACCTTC
TRBJ2-7	TRBV7-8	TRBD2	.	CASSQPGLASYEQYF	TGTGCCAGCAGCCAACCGGGACTAGCGTCCTACGAGCAGTACTTC
TRBJ2-1	TRBV28	TRBD1	.	CASTSGQGGYYNEQFF	TGTGCCAGCACTTCAGGACAGGGGGGGTACTACAATGAGCAGTTCTTC
TRBJ1-1	TRBV7-9	TRBD1	.	CASSFRARGQGSTEAFF	TGTGCCAGCAGCTTTAGGGCCAGGGGGCAGGGGAGCACTGAAGCTTTCTTT
TRBJ2-3	TRBV4-1	TRBD1	.	CASSQTGTGTTDTQYF	TGCGCCAGCAGCCAGACCGGGACAGGGACAACAGATACGCAGTATTTT
TRBJ2-7	TRBV27	TRBD2	.	CASSPAGVYEQYF	TGTGCCAGCAGTCCAGCGGGAGTGTACGAGCAGTACTTC